The 7 T cell receptor beta chains below were found in one sample sequenced in a study of T cell repertoires in cytomegalovirus infection (dated by TCRdb to between 2017 and 2020). TCRdb names Illumina HiSeq 1500 as the instrument used. The public reads were run again by TCRdb, first through fastp at Q25 and then through MiXCR, and only productive beta chains were kept. Here each entry gathers all rows of one CDR3 protein and keeps the most common genes and DNA. The sample profile shows roughly 350,000 distinct CDR3 sequences; about 32% of them were found once. The ten most abundant clones make up roughly 14% of the sample. The sample's treatment or condition, from its label and the paper: in vitro stimulation with specific CMV peptide epitopes to enrich CMV-specific T cells. These receptors have no identified antigens. The sequencing used cultured PBMCs, collected from culture after CMV antigen stimulation. The receptors come from a human donor in good health (CMV status not recorded). Some clones in this sample may be carry-over from other donors' samples.

The V gene is TRBV5-6, the J gene TRBJ2-2, with D tentatively TRBD1 (6 bases). Germline CDR1 and CDR2: SGHDT and YYEEEE. Trimming took 4 bases from V and 0 from J, leaving 19 bases between them. This CDR3 is 18 amino acids long. CDR3 sequence: CASSTPVSQGPNTGELFF. The DNA of the CDR3 is TGTGCCAGCAGCACGCCCGTTAGCCAGGGGCCGAACACCGGGGAGCTGTTTTTT.

The gene calls are TRBV6-5 and TRBJ2-1; no clear D. In germline, CDR1 is MNHEY, CDR2 SVGAGI. CDR3 size: 16 residues. Deletions cut 4 bases from V and 7 bases from J, with 20 bases between. As DNA, the CDR3 is TGTGCCAGCAGTTCTCATCTCCGCAGGTCTGGAAATGAGCAGTTCTTC. Its protein is CASSSHLRRSGNEQFF.

This clonotype was seen a single time. The chain combines TRBV12-3 or TRBV12-4 with TRBJ2-1; D is unresolved. Trimming removed 6 bases at V and 3 bases at J, with 15 bases between. CDR3 length: 15 residues. The CDR3 region has the DNA TGTGCCAGCAGCCGCCCATATAAGGACTACAATGAGCAGTTCTTC. Encoded protein: CASSRPYKDYNEQFF.

The rearrangement uses TRBV7-9 and TRBJ1-2; 8 bases agree with TRBD1. CDR1 is SEHNR and CDR2 is FQNEAQ in the germline V gene (reference sequence). Losses at the gene ends were 1 base for V and 7 bases for J; bases not matched to a gene: 11. This CDR3 is 16 amino acids long. This CDR3 is CASSLVGGDRRGGYTF. CDR3 nucleotides: TGTGCCAGCAGCTTAGTAGGAGGGGACAGGCGTGGTGGCTACACCTTC.

This clonotype was seen more than once but under ten times. This chain connects TRBV7-9 to TRBJ1-1; a possible D gene is TRBD1 (5 bases). The V end was cut by 4 bases, the J end by 4 bases, with 13 bases between. The CDR3 loop spans 14 amino acids. The germline CDR1 and CDR2 sequences are SEHNR and FQNEAQ (reference sequence). CDR3 nucleotides: TGTGCCAGCAGCTCCAGGGTGGGGCTCACTGAAGCTTTCTTT. It specifies CASSSRVGLTEAFF.

This clonotype was recorded a few times. The V gene is TRBV12-3 or TRBV12-4, the J gene TRBJ2-5; possibly TRBD1 for D (6 bases). There are 14 residues in the CDR3. Trimming took 5 bases from V and 5 from J, leaving 15 bases between them. The CDR3 bases are TGTGCCAGCAGTATTACAGGGTCCTCGGAGACCCAGTACTTC. It specifies CASSITGSSETQYF.

This clonotype has more than one count but fewer than ten. The CDR3 is CASSLPPTSGRATDTQYF. Here the CDR3 DNA reads TGTGCCAGCAGCTTACCCCCGACTAGCGGGAGGGCAACAGATACGCAGTATTTT. V and J are TRBV7-2 and TRBJ2-3; 14 bases fit TRBD2. Trimming removed 2 bases from V and 3 bases from J; junction bases left unmatched: 7. CDR3 size: 18 residues. Germline CDR1 reads SGHTA; CDR2 reads FQGNSA.